This T cell receptor beta chain was sequenced for a study of shared clonotypes between healthy human individuals. As concerns this clone: Its antigen is unknown.

Clones were sequenced by immunoSEQ multiplex PCR, and TCRdb holds only the in-frame ones, with some missing. The data show about 2.2 million clones, approximately 94% seen once. V lost 7 bases, J lost 2 bases, and 17 bases lay in between. The germline V gene encodes CDR1 SQVTM and CDR2 ANQGSEA. CDR3 length: 14 amino acids. Regarding the study as a whole: Sequencing depth was predicted to influence how clonotypes are shared among donors. Non-shared clonotypes displayed generation probabilities falling below those of clonotypes present in all four donors. A handful of donors shared approximately 5% of their naive CD4 clonotypes.

The naive CD8 fraction comprised CD45RO-negative cells positively selected for CCR7 and excluded terminally differentiated effector memory CD45RA+ cells. Adult donors, all healthy and HIV-negative, had no recent acute infections or vaccinations. This clonotype originated in a man aged 18 to 29 in good health. Some clones in this sample may be carry-over from other donors' samples. The V call is TRBV29-1, the J call TRBJ1-1; D gene uncertain. The specimen was naive CD8+ T cells from PBMCs. This CDR3 is CSAWLGRLNTEAFF. For the CDR3, the DNA is TGCAGCGCCTGGCTTGGTCGCCTTAACACTGAAGCTTTCTTT. Based on the CDR3 plus reference TRBV29-1 and TRBJ1-1, the full variable domain is SAVISQKPSRDICQRGTSLTIQCQVDSQVTMMFWYRQQPGQSLTLIATANQGSEATYESGFVIDKFPISRPNLTFSTLTVSNMSPEDSSIYLCSAWLGRLNTEAFFGQGTRLTVV.